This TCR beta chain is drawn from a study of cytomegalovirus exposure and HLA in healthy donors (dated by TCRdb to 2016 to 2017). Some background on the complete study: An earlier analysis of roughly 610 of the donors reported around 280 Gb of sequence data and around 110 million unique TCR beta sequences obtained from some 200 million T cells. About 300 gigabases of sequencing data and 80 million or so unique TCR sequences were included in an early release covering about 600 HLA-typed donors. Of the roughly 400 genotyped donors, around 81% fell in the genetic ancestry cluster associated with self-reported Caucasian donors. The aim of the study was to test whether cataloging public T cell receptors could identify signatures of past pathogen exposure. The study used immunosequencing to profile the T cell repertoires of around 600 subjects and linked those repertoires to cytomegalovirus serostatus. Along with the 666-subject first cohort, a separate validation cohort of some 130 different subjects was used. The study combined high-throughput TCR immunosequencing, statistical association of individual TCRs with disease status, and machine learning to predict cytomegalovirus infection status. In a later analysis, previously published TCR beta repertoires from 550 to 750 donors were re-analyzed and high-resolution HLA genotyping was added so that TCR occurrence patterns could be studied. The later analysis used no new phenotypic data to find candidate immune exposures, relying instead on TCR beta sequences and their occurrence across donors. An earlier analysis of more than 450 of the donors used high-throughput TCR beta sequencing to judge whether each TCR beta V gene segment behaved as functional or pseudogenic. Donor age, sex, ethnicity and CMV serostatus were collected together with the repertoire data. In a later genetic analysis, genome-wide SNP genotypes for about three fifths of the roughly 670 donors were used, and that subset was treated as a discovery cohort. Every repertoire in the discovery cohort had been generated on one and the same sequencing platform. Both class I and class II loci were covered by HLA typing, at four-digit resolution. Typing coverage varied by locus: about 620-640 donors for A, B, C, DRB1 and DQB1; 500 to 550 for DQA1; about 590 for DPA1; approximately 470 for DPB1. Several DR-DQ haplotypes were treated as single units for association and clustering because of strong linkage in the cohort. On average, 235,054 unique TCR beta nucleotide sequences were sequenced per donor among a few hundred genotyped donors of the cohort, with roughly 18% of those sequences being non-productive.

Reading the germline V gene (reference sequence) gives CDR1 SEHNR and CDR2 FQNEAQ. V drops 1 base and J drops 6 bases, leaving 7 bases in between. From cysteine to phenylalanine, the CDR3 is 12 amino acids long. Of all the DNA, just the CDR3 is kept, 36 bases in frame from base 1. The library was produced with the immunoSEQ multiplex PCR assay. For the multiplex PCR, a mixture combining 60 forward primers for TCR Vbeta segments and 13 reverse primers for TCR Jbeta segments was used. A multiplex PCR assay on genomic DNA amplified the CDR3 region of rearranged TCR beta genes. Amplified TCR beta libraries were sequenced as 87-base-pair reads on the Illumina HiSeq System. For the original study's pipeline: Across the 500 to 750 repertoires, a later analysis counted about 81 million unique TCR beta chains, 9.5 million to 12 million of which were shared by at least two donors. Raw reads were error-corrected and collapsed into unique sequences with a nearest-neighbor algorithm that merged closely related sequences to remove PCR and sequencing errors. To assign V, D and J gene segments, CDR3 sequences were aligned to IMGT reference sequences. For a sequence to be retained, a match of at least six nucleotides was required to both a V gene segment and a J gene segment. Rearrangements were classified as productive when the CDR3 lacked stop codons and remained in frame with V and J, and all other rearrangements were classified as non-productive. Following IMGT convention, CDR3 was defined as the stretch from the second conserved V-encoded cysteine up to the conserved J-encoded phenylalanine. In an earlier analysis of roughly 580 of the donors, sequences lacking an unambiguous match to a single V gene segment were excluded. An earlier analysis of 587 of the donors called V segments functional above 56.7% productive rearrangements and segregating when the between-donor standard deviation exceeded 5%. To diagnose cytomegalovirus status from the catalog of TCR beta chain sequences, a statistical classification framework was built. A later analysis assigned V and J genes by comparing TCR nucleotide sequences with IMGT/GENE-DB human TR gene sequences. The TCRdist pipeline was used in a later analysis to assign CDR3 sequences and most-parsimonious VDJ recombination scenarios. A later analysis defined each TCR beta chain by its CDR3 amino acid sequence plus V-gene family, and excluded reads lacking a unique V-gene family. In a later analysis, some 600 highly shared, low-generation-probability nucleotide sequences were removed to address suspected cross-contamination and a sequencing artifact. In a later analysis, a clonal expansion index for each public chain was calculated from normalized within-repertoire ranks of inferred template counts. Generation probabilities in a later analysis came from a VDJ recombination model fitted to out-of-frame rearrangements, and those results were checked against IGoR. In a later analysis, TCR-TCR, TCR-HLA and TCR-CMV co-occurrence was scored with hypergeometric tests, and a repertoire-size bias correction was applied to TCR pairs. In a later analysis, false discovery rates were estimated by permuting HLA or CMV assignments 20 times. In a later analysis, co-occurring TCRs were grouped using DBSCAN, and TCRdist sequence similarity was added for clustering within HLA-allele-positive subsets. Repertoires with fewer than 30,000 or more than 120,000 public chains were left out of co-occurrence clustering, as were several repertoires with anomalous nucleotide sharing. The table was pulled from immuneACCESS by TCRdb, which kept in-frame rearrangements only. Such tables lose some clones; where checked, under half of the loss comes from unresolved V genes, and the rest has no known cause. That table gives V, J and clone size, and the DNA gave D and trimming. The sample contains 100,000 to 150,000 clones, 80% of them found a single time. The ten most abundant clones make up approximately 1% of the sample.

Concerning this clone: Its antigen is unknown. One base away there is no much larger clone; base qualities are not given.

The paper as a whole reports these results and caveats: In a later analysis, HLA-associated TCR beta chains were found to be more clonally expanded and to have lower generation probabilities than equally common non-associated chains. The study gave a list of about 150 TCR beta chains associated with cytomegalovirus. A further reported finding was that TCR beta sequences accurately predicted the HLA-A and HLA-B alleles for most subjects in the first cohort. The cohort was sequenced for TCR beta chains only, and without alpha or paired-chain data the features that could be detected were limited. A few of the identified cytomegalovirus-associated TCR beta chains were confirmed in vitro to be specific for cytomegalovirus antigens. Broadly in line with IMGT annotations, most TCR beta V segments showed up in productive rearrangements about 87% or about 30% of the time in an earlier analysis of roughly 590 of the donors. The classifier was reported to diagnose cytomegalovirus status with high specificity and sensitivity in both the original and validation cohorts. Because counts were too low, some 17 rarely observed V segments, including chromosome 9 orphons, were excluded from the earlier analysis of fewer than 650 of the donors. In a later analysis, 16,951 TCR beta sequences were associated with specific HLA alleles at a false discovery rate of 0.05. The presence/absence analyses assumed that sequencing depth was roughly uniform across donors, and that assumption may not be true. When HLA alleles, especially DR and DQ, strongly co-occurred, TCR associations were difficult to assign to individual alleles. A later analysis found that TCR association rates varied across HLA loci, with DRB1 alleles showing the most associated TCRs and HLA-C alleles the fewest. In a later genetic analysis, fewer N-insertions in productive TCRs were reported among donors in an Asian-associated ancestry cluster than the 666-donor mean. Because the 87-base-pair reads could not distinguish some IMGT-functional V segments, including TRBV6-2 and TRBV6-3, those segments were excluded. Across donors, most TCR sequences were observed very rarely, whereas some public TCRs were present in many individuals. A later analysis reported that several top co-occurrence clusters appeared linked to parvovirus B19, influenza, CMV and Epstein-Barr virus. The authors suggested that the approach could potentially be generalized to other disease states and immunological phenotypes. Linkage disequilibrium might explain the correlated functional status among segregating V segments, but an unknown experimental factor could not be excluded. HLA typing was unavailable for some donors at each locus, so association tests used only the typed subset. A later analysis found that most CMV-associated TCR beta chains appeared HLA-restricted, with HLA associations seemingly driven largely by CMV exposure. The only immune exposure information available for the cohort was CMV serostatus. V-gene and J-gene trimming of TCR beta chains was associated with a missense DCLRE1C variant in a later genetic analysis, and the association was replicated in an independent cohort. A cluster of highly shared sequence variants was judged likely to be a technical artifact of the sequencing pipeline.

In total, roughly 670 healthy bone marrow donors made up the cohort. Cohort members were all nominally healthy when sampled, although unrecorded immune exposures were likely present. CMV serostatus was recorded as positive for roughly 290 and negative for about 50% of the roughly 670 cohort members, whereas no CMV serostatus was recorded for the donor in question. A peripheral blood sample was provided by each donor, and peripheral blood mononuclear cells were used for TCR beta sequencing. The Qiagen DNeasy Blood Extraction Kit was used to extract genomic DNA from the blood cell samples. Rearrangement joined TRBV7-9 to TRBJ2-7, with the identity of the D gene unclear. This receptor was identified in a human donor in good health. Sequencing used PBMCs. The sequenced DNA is TGTGCCAGCAGCTTAGGTACGGGCGAGCAGTACTTC. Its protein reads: CASSLGTGEQYF.